This T cell receptor (beta chain) was sequenced during a study of blood T cell repertoires in COVID-19 (dated by TCRdb to the early 2020s). Study-level background: Samples covering the acute and convalescent phases of COVID-19 were provided by collaborators in the United States, Italy and Spain. The prospective study material was composed of cDNA or gDNA derived from T cells, B-cell-depleted T cells, or PBMCs. The dataset comprised deeply sampled blood TCRbeta repertoires from subjects exposed to, actively infected with, or recovered from COVID-19. A freely available public database, intended as a resource for researchers studying the immune response to SARS-CoV-2, is where the repertoires were released. Samples were obtained from the ongoing ImmuneRACE study (first 160 participants) and from 1,254 subjects provided by 6 global collaborators. A de-identified subject ID, COVID-19 status, age in years and sex were almost always included in the sample metadata. Where available, HLA class I and class II types were obtained from metadata supplied by the sample provider rather than from assay-based typing. Results the study describes overall, beyond this receptor: The amount of clinical and demographic metadata varied by source and participant and was provided uncurated.

Whole blood was collected in K2EDTA tubes by collaborating institutions according to the institutions' own protocols. For TCRbeta analysis, collaborators shipped samples as frozen whole blood, isolated PBMCs, or DNA extracted from either of those sample types. A remark on this clone: It has no known antigen specificity. No much larger clonotype is one base removed from it; base qualities were not supplied.

TCRbeta CDR3 regions were amplified from genomic DNA by means of the immunoSEQ Assay, a bias-controlled multiplex PCR. The published analysis was carried out like this. The number of nucleated cells in each sample was estimated by amplification of reference gene primers within the assay. To quantify the absolute abundance of each unique TCRbeta CDR3 rearrangement, sequence reads were collapsed and filtered. For each sample, productive Simpson clonality was calculated as the square root of Simpson's diversity index over productive rearrangements. TCRdb provides this immuneACCESS table in a form limited to in-frame rearrangements. Some clones are lacking; in checked studies, under half of them reflect an unresolved V gene, and why the rest are absent is not known. V, J and clone size were drawn from that table, and D and trimming were deduced from the DNA. The sample profile shows tens of thousands of clones; around 86% of them were found once. The ten largest account for approximately 4.7% of the sample.

This clonotype originated in a human donor in a cohort sampled during active COVID-19. The sample was peripheral blood.

The CDR3 in this case is CASSYAGGGQFF. The nucleotide sequence reads as follows: TGTGCCAGCAGTTACGCCGGGGGGGGGCAGTTCTTC. The rearrangement joined TRBV6-2 or TRBV6-3 to TRBJ2-1; 8 bases in the middle match TRBD2. Trimmed from V: 2 bases; trimmed from J: 12 bases; junction bases lacking a gene match: 3. For CDR1 and CDR2, the germline V gene lists MNHEY and SVGEGT. Its CDR3 holds 12 amino acids, cysteine through phenylalanine. The retained sequence is limited to the CDR3, 36 bases, with the frame set at the first base.